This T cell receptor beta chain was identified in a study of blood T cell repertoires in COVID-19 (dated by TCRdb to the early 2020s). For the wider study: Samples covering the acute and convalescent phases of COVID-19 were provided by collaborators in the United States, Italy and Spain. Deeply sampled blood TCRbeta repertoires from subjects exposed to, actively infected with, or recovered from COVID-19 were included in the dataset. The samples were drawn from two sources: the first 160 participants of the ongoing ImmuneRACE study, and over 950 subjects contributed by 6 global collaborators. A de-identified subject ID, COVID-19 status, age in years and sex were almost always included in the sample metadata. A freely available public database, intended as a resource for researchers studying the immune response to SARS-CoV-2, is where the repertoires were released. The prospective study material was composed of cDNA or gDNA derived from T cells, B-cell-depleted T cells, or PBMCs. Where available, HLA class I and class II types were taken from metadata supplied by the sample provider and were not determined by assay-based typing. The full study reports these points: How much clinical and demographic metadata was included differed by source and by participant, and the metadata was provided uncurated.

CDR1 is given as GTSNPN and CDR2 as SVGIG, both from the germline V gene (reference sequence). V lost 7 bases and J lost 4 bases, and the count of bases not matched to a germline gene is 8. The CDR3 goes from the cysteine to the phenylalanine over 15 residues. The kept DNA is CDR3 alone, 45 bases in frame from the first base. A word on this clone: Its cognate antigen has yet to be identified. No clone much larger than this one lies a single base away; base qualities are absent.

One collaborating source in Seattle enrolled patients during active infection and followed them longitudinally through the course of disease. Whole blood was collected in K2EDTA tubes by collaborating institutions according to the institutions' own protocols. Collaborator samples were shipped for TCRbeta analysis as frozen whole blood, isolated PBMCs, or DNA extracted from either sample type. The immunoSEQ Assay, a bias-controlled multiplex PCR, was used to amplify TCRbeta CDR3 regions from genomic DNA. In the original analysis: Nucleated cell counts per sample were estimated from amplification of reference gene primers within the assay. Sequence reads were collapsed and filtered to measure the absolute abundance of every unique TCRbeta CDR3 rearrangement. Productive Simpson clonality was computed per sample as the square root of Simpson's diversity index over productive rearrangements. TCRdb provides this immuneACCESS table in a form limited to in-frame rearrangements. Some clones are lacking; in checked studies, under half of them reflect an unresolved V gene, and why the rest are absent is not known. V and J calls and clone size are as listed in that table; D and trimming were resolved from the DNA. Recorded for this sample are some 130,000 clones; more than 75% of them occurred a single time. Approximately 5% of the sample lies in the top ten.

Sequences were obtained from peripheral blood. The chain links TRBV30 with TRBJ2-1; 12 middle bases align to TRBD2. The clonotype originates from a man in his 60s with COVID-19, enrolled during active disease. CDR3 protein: CAFRTSGEIYNEQFF. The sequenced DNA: TGTGCCTTCAGGACTAGCGGGGAAATATACAATGAGCAGTTCTTC.